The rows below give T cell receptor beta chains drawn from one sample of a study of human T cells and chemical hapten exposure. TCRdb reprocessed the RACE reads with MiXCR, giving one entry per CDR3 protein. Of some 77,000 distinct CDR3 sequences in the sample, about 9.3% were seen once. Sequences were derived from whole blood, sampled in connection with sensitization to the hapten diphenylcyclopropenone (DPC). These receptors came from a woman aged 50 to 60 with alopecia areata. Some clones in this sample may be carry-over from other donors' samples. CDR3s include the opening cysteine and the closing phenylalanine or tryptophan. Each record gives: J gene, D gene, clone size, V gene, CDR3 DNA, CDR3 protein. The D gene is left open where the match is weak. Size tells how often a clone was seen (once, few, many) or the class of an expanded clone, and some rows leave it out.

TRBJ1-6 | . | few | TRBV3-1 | TGTGCCAGCAGCCTTCGGAATTCACCCCTCCACTTT | CASSLRNSPLHF
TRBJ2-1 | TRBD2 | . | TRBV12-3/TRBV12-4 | TGTGCCAGCAGTTTAGCTAGCGGGAGGGCCGGGAACAATGAGCAGTTCTTC | CASSLASGRAGNNEQFF
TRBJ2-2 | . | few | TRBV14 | TGTGCCAGCAGCCGCGGGACATGGAACACCGGGGAGCTGTTTTTT | CASSRGTWNTGELFF
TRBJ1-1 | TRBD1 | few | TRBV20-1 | TGCAGTGCCGGGGACAGGGGAGATGGTACTGAAGCTTTCTTT | CSAGDRGDGTEAFF
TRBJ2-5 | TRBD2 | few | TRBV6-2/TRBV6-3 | TGTGCCAGCAGTCGCGGACTAGCGAGCCCGGGGAGCCAAGAGACCCAGTACTTC | CASSRGLASPGSQETQYF
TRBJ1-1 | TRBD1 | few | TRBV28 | TGTGCCAGCAGTTCCCCCGGGACAGGGAGGAACACTGAAGCTTTCTTT | CASSSPGTGRNTEAFF
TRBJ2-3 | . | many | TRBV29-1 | TGCAGCGTTGAGGTCGGGGGCACAGATACGCAGTATTTT | CSVEVGGTDTQYF
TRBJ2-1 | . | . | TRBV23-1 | TGCGCCAGCAGTCAGAGTAGCTCCTACAATGAGCAGTTCTTC | CASSQSSSYNEQFF
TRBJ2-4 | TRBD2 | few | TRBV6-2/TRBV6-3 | TGTGCCAGCAGTTACTGGACTAGCGGGAGGGCCAAAAACATTCAGTACTTC | CASSYWTSGRAKNIQYF
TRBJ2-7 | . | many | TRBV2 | TGTGCCAGCACCTCTAACGAGCAGTACTTC | CASTSNEQYF
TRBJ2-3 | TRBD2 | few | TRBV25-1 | TGTGCCAGCAGTTTCTCGGCGGGAGGGCCGGCAGATACGCAGTATTTT | CASSFSAGGPADTQYF
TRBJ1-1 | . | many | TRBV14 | TGTGCCAGCAGCCCAAACGGGGGGACCATGAACACTGAAGCTTTCTTT | CASSPNGGTMNTEAFF
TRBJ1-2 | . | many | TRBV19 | TGTGCCAGTAGTATCCTGGGACGGTATGGCTACACCTTC | CASSILGRYGYTF
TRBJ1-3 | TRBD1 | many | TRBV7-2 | TGTGCCAGCAGCTTAGAGACAGGGGAGAACACCATATATTTT | CASSLETGENTIYF
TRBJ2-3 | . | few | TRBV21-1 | TGTGCCAGCAGCAAAGAAGAAGGGGGGGTACTAGCGGGAAAGGGCACACCAGATACGCAGTATTTT | CASSKEEGGVLAGKGTPDTQYF
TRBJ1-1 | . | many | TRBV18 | TGTGCCAGCTCACCAAATCAGGGCTGGTCTGAAGCTTTCTTT | CASSPNQGWSEAFF
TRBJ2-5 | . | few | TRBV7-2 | TGTGCCAGCAGCTTAGCATCGGCTAACCAAGAGACCCAGTACTTC | CASSLASANQETQYF
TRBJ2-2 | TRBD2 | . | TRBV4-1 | TGCGCCAGCAGCCAAGATGGGAGGGGCACCGGGGAGCTGTTTTTT | CASSQDGRGTGELFF
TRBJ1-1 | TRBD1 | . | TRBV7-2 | TGTGCCAGCAGCATACAGGGGGCGCGATCGGACACTGAAGCTTTCTTT | CASSIQGARSDTEAFF
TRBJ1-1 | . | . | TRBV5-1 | TGCGCCAGCAGCCTCAATGAGGAACGGGAAGCTTTCTTT | CASSLNEEREAFF
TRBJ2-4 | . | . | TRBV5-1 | TGCGCCAGCAGGGCGAGTGAGGGGGCCAAAAACATTCAGTACTTC | CASRASEGAKNIQYF
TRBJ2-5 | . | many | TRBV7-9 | TGTGCCAGCAGCCATCGGCTATCCGGAGAGACCCAGTACTTC | CASSHRLSGETQYF
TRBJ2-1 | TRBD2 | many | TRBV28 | TGTGCCAGCTGGGGCGGGAGAGTAGTCTATGAGCAGTTCTTC | CASWGGRVVYEQFF
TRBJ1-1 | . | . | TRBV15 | TGTGCCACCAGCAACGAGTTGTTTGTAGCTTTCTTT | CATSNELFVAFF
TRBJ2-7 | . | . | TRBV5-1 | TGCGCCAGCAGCTTGGAGCCCCAAAGCTCCTACGAGCAGTACTTC | CASSLEPQSSYEQYF